These T cell receptor beta chains were read from a single sample in a study of cytomegalovirus exposure and HLA in healthy donors. TCRdb's copy holds only in-frame clones and misses some; the assay was immunoSEQ multiplex PCR. The data hold 200,000 or so clones, with around 90% observed a single time. Sequenced input: PBMCs. These receptors were taken from a young woman in good health and CMV-seronegative. CDR3s include the opening cysteine and the closing phenylalanine or tryptophan. The D gene is left open where the match is weak. Part of the rows lack a size; the others show once, few, many or a class for expanded clones.

j_call,d_call,clone_size,v_call,cdr3_nt,cdr3_aa
TRBJ2-7,NA,NA,TRBV5-1,TGCGCCAGCAGCTTGAACAACGAGCAGTACTTC,CASSLNNEQYF
TRBJ2-1,TRBD2,NA,TRBV27,TGTGCCAGCAGAACAGAACTAGCGGGCAAGGGATTCTTC,CASRTELAGKGFF
TRBJ2-2,TRBD1,NA,TRBV25-1,TGTGCCAGCTCTGAACAGGGGGACACCGGGGAGCTGTTTTTT,CASSEQGDTGELFF
TRBJ1-1,NA,once,TRBV5-1,TGCGCCAGCAGCCCTGGAGGGCAGGACACTGAAGCTTTCTTT,CASSPGGQDTEAFF
TRBJ2-7,NA,NA,TRBV19,TGTGCCAGTAGTATATCAGGGGAAGCAGGCTCCTACGAGCAGTACTTC,CASSISGEAGSYEQYF
TRBJ1-2,NA,NA,TRBV7-8,TGTGCCAGCACCCGGGGGGGGAACTATGGCTACACCTTC,CASTRGGNYGYTF
TRBJ2-2,TRBD2,once,TRBV2,TGTGCCAGCCACCTACTAGCGGGAGTCCCCGGGGAGCTGTTTTTT,CASHLLAGVPGELFF
TRBJ2-1,TRBD2,NA,TRBV15,TGTGCCACCAGCAGAGAGGCTGGGTGGACTAGAGTCGATGAGCAGTTCTTC,CATSREAGWTRVDEQFF
TRBJ1-1,NA,NA,TRBV4-1,TGCGCCAGCAGCCAAGTGTGGGAGGGGGAGAACACTGAAGCTTTCTTT,CASSQVWEGENTEAFF
TRBJ1-2,TRBD1,NA,TRBV7-9,TGTGCCAGCAGCTTAGAAGGGGCAGGGGGACCCTATGGCTACACCTTC,CASSLEGAGGPYGYTF
TRBJ1-1,NA,once,TRBV6-6,TGTGCCAGCAGTTATCACCTAGAAGCTTTCTTT,CASSYHLEAFF
TRBJ2-7,NA,NA,TRBV27,TGTGCCAGCAGTCAAACCCCCCGGGTAGGTAGCGAGCAGTACTTC,CASSQTPRVGSEQYF
TRBJ1-6,NA,NA,TRBV5-1,TGCGCCAGCAGCCAGGCAGCGGGGCAGGGTGGCGATTCACCCCTCCACTTT,CASSQAAGQGGDSPLHF
TRBJ1-1,NA,NA,TRBV18,TGTGCCAGCTCACCACTGCACCTCAGAGGGGGAACTGAAGCTTTCTTT,CASSPLHLRGGTEAFF
TRBJ2-3,TRBD2,NA,TRBV10-3,TGTGCCATCAGTGAGAAAGTCCGATCTAGACTAGCCGGCACAGATACGCAGTATTTT,CAISEKVRSRLAGTDTQYF
TRBJ1-2,TRBD1,once,TRBV27,TGTGCCAGCAGTCCGTACAGGGGGCGTGGCTACACCTTC,CASSPYRGRGYTF
TRBJ1-1,NA,NA,TRBV27,TGTGCCAGCAGTTCCACAGGGTGGATGAACACTGAAGCTTTCTTT,CASSSTGWMNTEAFF
TRBJ2-1,TRBD2,once,TRBV5-1,TGCGCCAGCAGCTTGGGGGGCGGGAGATCAGATGAGCAGTTCTTC,CASSLGGGRSDEQFF
TRBJ2-5,NA,once,TRBV30,TGTGCCTGGAGTCTAGCAGCCCAAGAGACCCAGTACTTC,CAWSLAAQETQYF
TRBJ2-1,TRBD2,NA,TRBV7-2,TGTGCCAGCAGCTTAAGTTTTAGCGGGCCGATCTCCTACAATGAGCAGTTCTTC,CASSLSFSGPISYNEQFF
TRBJ1-6,TRBD1,NA,TRBV6-5,TGTGCCAGCAGTTACTCCGGACAGGGCAGTTCACCCCTCCACTTT,CASSYSGQGSSPLHF
TRBJ2-7,NA,NA,TRBV27,TGTGCCAGCAGTTCCATCGGAGGGCAGTACTTC,CASSSIGGQYF
TRBJ2-2,NA,NA,TRBV19,TGTGCCAGTAGTATAGGCCTAGATAGCCCCGGGGAGCTGTTTTTT,CASSIGLDSPGELFF
TRBJ2-3,NA,NA,TRBV4-1,TGCGCCAGCAGCCAGGTGGGCAGGGGTTCTAGCGGCTCTAGCACAGATACGCAGTATTTT,CASSQVGRGSSGSSTDTQYF